The subject of this entry is one T cell receptor (beta chain). What it binds is unknown. The sample is drawn from a study of graft-versus-host responses after intestinal transplantation. Study-level background: The transplants performed in recipients were multivisceral, liver-intestinal, or isolated intestinal. Anti-thymocyte globulin induction was given to all recipients, followed by tacrolimus and steroids for three to four years. Study-wide results and limits: Elevated graft-versus-host to host-versus-graft clonal ratios in allografts were recorded for patients with graft-donor T cell macrochimerism. After transplant, early declines in HvG clones were associated with peak levels of circulating GvH clones.

Lymphocytes (intraepithelial and lamina propria) were released by processing the graft tissue. Assay used: immunoSEQ multiplex PCR; TCRdb lists only in-frame clones, some missing. The repertoire holds 29,000 or so clones, with 80% to 85% as singletons. This specimen was ileum tissue, taken 98 days after intestinal transplantation. The receptor comes from a human patient who received an intestinal transplant, so some T cells may come from the graft donor.

The CDR3, as DNA: TGCACCAGCAGCCAAACCGCCCGGGGAATCTCCTACGAGCAGTACTTC. It codes for CTSSQTARGISYEQYF. The gene calls are TRBV1 and TRBJ2-7; the listed D gene, TRBD2, was not tested against the DNA. TRBV1 is labeled a pseudogene. CDR3 length equals 16 residues.